The sequence of this T cell receptor (beta chain) was determined in a study of control samples from healthy donors and cancer patients. The data were produced by immunoSEQ multiplex PCR, yet TCRdb's version contains in-frame clones alone and is incomplete. The sample has about 120,000 clones, 85% to 90% seen once. As concerns this clone: A read error may produce the germline difference seen at one junction end.

Sample: PBMCs. The TCR was taken from a woman aged 45-60 years with colorectal cancer.

The DNA for the CDR3 is TGTGCTAGCAGCTTGAACTCGAACACTGAAGCTTTCTTT. Its translation: CASSLNSNTEAFF. The V call is TRBV7-7, the J call TRBJ1-1, with D hard to call. Germline-derived CDR1 and CDR2 are SSHAT and FNYEAQ (reference sequence). This CDR3 is 13 amino acids long.